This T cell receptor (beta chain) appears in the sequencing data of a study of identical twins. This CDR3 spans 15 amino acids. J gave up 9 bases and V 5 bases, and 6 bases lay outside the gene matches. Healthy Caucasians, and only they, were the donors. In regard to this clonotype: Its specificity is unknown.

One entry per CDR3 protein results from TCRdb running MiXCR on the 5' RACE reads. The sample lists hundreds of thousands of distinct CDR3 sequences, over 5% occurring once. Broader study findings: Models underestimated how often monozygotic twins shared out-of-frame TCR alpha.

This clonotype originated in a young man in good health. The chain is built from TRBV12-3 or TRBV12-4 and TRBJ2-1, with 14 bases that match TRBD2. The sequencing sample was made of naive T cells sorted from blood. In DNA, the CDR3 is TGTGCCAGCAGTACGACTAGCGGGAGGGCCGTTGAGCAGTTCTTC. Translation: CASSTTSGRAVEQFF.